What follows are 15 T cell receptor beta chains derived from one specimen sequenced in a study of T cell repertoires in cytomegalovirus infection. The antigens of these receptors remain unknown. TCRdb analysed the reads with MiXCR anew, one entry per CDR3 protein. Here the sample spans 900,000 to 950,000 distinct CDR3 sequences, around 32% being singletons. The sample consisted of cultured CD8+ T cells from PBMCs, taken from culture after CMV antigen stimulation. The receptors shown here come from a human donor in good health (CMV status not recorded). Some clones in this sample may be carry-over from other donors' samples.

This chain links TRBV6-5 with TRBJ2-3; 10 bases are a match to TRBD2. The germline gives CDR1 MNHEY, CDR2 SVGAGI. After removal of 0 bases from V and 0 bases from J, the junction contained 18 bases not matched to a gene. CDR3 length: 22 residues. CDR3 protein: CASSYSPVSSGGDSASTDTQYF. In nucleotides, the CDR3 is TGTGCCAGCAGTTACTCCCCCGTTTCCAGCGGGGGGGACTCTGCTAGCACAGATACGCAGTATTTT.

This clonotype was found many times. The junction does not match germline at one end; this may be a read error. V is TRBV6-2 or TRBV6-3 and J is TRBJ2-1, with TRBD1 matching over 8 bases. CDR1 and CDR2 from the germline V gene are MNHEY and SVGEGT. This CDR3 has 12 amino acids. CDR3 nucleotide sequence: TGTGCCAGCAGTTACTCGCAGGACAGGGAAGAGTTC. It encodes CASSYSQDREEF.

This rearrangement joins TRBV6-2 or TRBV6-3 to TRBJ1-6, with D perhaps TRBD1 (5 bases). Germline-derived CDR1 and CDR2 are MNHEY and SVGEGT. V was shortened by 0 bases and J by 0 bases, with 9 bases between the two germline ends. The CDR3 runs to 17 residues. CDR3 amino acids: CASSYSGDGSYNSPLHF. CDR3 DNA sequence: TGTGCCAGCAGTTACTCGGGGGACGGCTCCTATAATTCACCCCTCCACTTT.

This chain joins TRBV9 and TRBJ2-5, with D perhaps assigned TRBD1 or TRBD2 (5 bases each). V lost 2 bases to trimming and J lost 4 bases, with 9 bases between them. Germline V gene lookup returns CDR1 SGDLS and CDR2 YYNGEE. CDR3 size: 13 residues. The CDR3 sequence: CASSVGVGETQYF. CDR3 nucleotide sequence: TGTGCCAGCAGCGTGGGGGTCGGAGAGACCCAGTACTTC.

The chain employs TRBV4-1 and TRBJ1-5; D might be TRBD1 (5 bases). Germline loops: CDR1 MGHRA, CDR2 YSYEKL. Trimming took 4 bases from V and 4 from J, leaving 14 bases between them. The CDR3 totals 15 residues. The CDR3 region is CASSRWIGGNQPQHF. CDR3 DNA sequence: TGCGCCAGCAGCCGGTGGATTGGGGGGAATCAGCCCCAGCATTTT.

The chain combines TRBV7-9 with TRBJ1-2; TRBD1 matches 8 bases. After removal of 5 bases from V and 1 base from J, the junction contained 12 bases not matched to a gene. Germline V CDR1 and CDR2: SEHNR, FQNEAQ (reference sequence). The CDR3 totals 17 residues. The CDR3 region is CASSGGTGDSFNYGYTF. For the CDR3, the DNA is TGTGCCAGCAGCGGGGGGACAGGAGACTCTTTTAACTATGGCTACACCTTC.

J is TRBJ1-1 and V is TRBV7-9; D not certain. Trimming removed 5 bases from V and 8 bases from J, with 15 bases in between. Germline V gene data show CDR1 as SEHNR and CDR2 as FQNEAQ (reference sequence). The CDR3 has 13 residues. The CDR3 here is CASSPPWDDEAFF. The CDR3, as DNA: TGTGCCAGCAGCCCCCCGTGGGATGACGAAGCTTTCTTT. Supplemented by reference TRBV7-9 and TRBJ1-1, the full variable domain reads DTGVSQNPRHKITKRGQNVTFRCDPISEHNRLYWYRQTLGQGPEFLTYFQNEAQLEKSRLLSDRFSAERPKGSFSTLEIQRTEQGDSAMYLCASSPPWDDEAFFGQGTRLTVV.

This chain joins TRBV3-1 and TRBJ2-4; 9 nucleotides line up with TRBD2. After removal of 1 base from V and 6 bases from J, the junction contained 4 bases not matched to a gene. This CDR3 is built from 15 residues. Germline CDR1 reads LGHDT; CDR2 reads YNNKEL (reference sequence). The CDR3 region is CASSQVGAGGNIQYF. CDR3 sequence (DNA): TGTGCCAGCAGCCAAGTAGGAGCGGGGGGAAACATTCAGTACTTC.

The chain recombines TRBV7-6 with TRBJ2-7, with a tentative D call TRBD1 (6 bases). V was pared by 1 base and J by 6 bases, with 19 bases between. Germline V gene sequence: CDR1 SGHVS, CDR2 FNYEAQ. The CDR3 is made up of 16 amino acids. The CDR3: CASSLVIRDKGPEQYF. Here the CDR3 DNA reads TGTGCCAGCAGCTTAGTTATCCGGGACAAGGGGCCCGAGCAGTACTTC.

CDR3 loop: CASSPTGFTYGYTF. As DNA, the CDR3 is TGTGCCAGCAGCCCCACGGGATTTACTTATGGCTACACCTTC. V gene TRBV5-6 combines with J gene TRBJ1-2; D ambiguous. V lost 4 bases and J lost 5, with 15 bases in between. This CDR3 has 14 residues. The germline V gene encodes CDR1 SGHDT and CDR2 YYEEEE.

This chain connects TRBV4-2 to TRBJ2-7, with 7 bases identical to TRBD2. CDR1 is LGHNA and CDR2 is YNFKEQ in the germline V gene. The trim removed 3 bases at V and 2 bases at J, leaving 7 bases unmatched. The CDR3 extends over 15 amino acids. CDR3 coding DNA: TGTGCCAGCAGCCATACCGGGACTACCACCTACGAGCAGTACTTC. It translates to CASSHTGTTTYEQYF.

This clonotype was seen repeatedly, ten times or more. The rearrangement links TRBV7-2 to TRBJ1-1; D gene ambiguous. The germline gives CDR1 SGHTA, CDR2 FQGNSA. The CDR3 covers 16 residues. The V end was cut by 1 base, the J end by 0 bases, with 12 bases between. The CDR3 reads CASSLEVDTMNTEAFF. For the CDR3, the DNA is TGTGCCAGCAGCTTAGAGGTGGATACGATGAACACTGAAGCTTTCTTT. Full variable domain (rest looked up from reference TRBV7-2 and TRBJ1-1): GAGVSQSPSNKVTEKGKDVELRCDPISGHTALYWYRQSLGQGLEFLIYFQGNSAPDKSGLPSDRFSAERTGGSVSTLTIQRTQQEDSAVYLCASSLEVDTMNTEAFFGQGTRLTVV.

CDR3 loop: CSASPEDRAYEQYF. The CDR3 DNA reads as TGCAGTGCTAGTCCTGAGGACAGGGCCTACGAGCAGTACTTC. J is TRBJ2-7 and V is TRBV20-1, with 8 bases identical to TRBD1. Per the germline V gene, CDR1 is DFQATT and CDR2 is SNEGSKA (reference sequence). This CDR3 has 14 residues. V shed 3 bases and J 2 bases; nucleotides not matched to a gene: 6.

This clonotype was recorded many times. The chain joins TRBV7-2 to TRBJ1-1; D uncertain. This CDR3 region has 13 residues. V dropped 6 bases and J dropped 0 bases, with 8 bases sitting between them. The germline gives CDR1 SGHTA, CDR2 FQGNSA. The DNA of the CDR3 is TGTGCCAGCAGTGATCGCTTGAACACTGAAGCTTTCTTT. This sequence encodes CASSDRLNTEAFF.

This chain uses TRBV4-2 with TRBJ2-2, with 9 bases fitting TRBD2. Germline V gene data show CDR1 as LGHNA and CDR2 as YNFKEQ. The CDR3 totals 17 residues. V shed 0 bases and J 6 bases; nucleotides not matched to a gene: 8. CDR3 sequence: CASSQDGAGGPSGELFF. The CDR3 bases are TGTGCCAGCAGCCAAGATGGGGCGGGGGGGCCCTCCGGGGAGCTGTTTTTT.